This paragraph reports one TCR beta chain. The antigen is not known. Investigators sourced approximately 2.1 micrograms of genomic DNA from cryopreserved PBMCs for TCR beta libraries. This sample stems from a study of cytotoxic CD8 clonotypes in ibrutinib-treated CLL. About the research overall: Patients: roughly 11 relapsed/refractory, approximately 14 treatment-naive, about 18 IGHV unmutated. Overall study findings and caveats: The study found baseline clonality above age-matched healthy donors, tracking circulating CD8+ T-cell counts. Clonality went higher at ibrutinib response and then dropped back toward baseline at progression.

Sequenced by immunoSEQ multiplex PCR; TCRdb stores in-frame clones only, minus some. Seen here are about 6,700 clones, around 70% observed once, and the top ten hold more than 25%. In germline, CDR1 is ENHRY, CDR2 SYGVKD. The CDR3 runs 15 residues. The V gene end was trimmed by 10 bases and the J gene end by 0 bases; junction bases not matched to a gene: 5. V and J are TRBV10-3 and TRBJ2-2, with 10 bases that match TRBD2. This receptor was taken from a human donor with chronic lymphocytic leukemia. This specimen was PBMCs, taken before ibrutinib treatment. CDR3 loop: CATRTSGPNTGELFF. CDR3 nucleotides: TGTGCCACCCGGACTAGCGGACCGAACACCGGGGAGCTGTTTTTT.